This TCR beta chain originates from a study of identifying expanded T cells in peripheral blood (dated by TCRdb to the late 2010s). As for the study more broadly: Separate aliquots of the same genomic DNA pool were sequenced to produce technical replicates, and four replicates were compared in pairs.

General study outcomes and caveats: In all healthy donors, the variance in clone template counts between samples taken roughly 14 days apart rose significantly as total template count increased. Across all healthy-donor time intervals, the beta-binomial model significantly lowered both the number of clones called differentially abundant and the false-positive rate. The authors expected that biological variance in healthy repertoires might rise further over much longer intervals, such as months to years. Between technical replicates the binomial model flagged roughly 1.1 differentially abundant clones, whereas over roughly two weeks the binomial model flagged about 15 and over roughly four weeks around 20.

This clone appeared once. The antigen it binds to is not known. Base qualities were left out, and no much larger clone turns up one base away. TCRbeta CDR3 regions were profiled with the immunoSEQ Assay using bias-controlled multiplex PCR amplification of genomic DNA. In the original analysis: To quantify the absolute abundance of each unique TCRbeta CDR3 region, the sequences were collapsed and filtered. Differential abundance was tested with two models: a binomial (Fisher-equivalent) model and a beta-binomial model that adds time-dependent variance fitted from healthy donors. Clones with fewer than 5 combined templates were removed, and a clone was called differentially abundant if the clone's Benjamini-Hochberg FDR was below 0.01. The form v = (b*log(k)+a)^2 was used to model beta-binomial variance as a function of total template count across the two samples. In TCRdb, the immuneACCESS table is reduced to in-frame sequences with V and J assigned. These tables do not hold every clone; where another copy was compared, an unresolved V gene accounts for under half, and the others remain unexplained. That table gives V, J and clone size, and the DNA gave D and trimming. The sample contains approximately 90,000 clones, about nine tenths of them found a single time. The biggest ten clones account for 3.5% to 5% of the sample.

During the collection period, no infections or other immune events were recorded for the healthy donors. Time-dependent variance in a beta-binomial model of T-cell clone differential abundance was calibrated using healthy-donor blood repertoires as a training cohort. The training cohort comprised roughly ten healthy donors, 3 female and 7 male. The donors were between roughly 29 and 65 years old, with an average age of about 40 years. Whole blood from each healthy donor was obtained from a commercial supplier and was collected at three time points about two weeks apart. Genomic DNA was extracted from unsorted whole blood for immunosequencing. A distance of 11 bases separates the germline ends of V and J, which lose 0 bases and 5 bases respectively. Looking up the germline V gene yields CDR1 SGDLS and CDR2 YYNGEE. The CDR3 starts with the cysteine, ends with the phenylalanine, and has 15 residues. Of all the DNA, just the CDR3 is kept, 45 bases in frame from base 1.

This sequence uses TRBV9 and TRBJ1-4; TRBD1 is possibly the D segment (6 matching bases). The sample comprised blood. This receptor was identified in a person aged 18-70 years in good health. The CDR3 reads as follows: CASSVGDIRNEKLFF. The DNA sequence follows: TGTGCCAGCAGCGTAGGGGACATCAGAAATGAAAAACTGTTTTTT. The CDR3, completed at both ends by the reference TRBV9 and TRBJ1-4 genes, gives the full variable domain DSGVTQTPKHLITATGQRVTLRCSPRSGDLSVYWYQQSLDQGLQFLIQYYNGEERAKGNILERFSAQQFPDLHSELNLSSLELGDSALYFCASSVGDIRNEKLFFGSGTQLSVL.